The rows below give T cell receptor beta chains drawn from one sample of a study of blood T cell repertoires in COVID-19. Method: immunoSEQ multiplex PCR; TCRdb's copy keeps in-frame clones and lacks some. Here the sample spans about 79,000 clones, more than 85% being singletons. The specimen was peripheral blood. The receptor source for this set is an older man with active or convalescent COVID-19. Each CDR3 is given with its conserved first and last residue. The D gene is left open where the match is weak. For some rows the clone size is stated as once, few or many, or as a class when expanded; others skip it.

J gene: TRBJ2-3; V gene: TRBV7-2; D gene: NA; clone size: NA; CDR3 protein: CASSGRVSTDTQYF; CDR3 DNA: TGTGCCAGCAGCGGGCGGGTCAGCACAGATACGCAGTATTTT
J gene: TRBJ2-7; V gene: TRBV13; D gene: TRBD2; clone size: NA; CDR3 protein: CASSASTSGRVYEQYF; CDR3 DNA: TGTGCCAGCAGCGCATCAACTAGCGGGAGAGTCTACGAGCAGTACTTC
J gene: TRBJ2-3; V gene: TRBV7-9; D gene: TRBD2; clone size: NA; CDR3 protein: CASSLGLAGADTQYF; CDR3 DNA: TGTGCCAGCAGCTTGGGACTAGCGGGAGCAGATACGCAGTATTTT
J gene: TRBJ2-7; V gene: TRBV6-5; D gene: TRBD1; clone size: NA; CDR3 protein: CASRPDREPYEQYF; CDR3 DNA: TGTGCCAGCAGGCCCGACAGGGAACCCTACGAGCAGTACTTC
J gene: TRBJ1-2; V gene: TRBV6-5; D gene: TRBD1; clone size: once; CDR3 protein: CASTRDRGLSYGYTF; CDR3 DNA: TGTGCCAGCACCAGGGACAGGGGTCTGAGCTATGGCTACACCTTC
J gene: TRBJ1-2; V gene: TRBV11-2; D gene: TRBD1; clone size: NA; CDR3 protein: CASSLGQGYGYTF; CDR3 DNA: TGTGCCAGCAGCCTCGGACAGGGCTATGGCTACACCTTC
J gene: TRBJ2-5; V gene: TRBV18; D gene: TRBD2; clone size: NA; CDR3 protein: CASSPRAGAETQYF; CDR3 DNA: TGTGCCAGCTCACCAAGAGCGGGAGCAGAGACCCAGTACTTC
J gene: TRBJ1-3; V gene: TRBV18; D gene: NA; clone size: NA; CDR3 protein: CASSPGIGRGRSSSGNTIYF; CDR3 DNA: TGTGCCAGCTCACCCGGGATAGGCAGGGGCCGAAGCAGCTCTGGAAACACCATATATTTT
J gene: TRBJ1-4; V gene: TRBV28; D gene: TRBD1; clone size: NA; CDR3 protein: CASSPGQATNEKLFF; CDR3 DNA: TGTGCCAGCAGTCCTGGACAGGCAACTAATGAAAAACTGTTTTTT
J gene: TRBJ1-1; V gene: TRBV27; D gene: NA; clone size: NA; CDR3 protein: CASSLMAAAGTTEAFF; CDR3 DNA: TGTGCCAGCAGTTTAATGGCAGCAGCGGGAACAACTGAAGCTTTCTTT
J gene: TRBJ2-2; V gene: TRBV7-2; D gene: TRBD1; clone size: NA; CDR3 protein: CASSPQGVVNTGELFF; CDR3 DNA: TGTGCCAGCAGCCCCCAGGGGGTTGTGAACACCGGGGAGCTGTTTTTT
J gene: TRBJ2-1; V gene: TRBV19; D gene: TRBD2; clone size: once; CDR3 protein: CASRKAGGDNEQFF; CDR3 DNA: TGTGCCAGTAGAAAAGCGGGAGGGGACAATGAGCAGTTCTTC
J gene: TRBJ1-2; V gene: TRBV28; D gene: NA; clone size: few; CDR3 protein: CASSLLGNYGYTF; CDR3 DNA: TGTGCCAGCAGTTTACTAGGAAACTATGGCTACACCTTC
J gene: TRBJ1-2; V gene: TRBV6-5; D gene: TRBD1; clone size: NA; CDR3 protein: CASLTGGVYGYTF; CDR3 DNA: TGTGCCAGCTTGACAGGGGGCGTCTATGGCTACACCTTC
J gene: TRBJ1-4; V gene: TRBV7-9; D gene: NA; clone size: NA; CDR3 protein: CASRPGRTEKLFF; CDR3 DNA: TGTGCCAGCAGACCGGGGAGAACAGAAAAACTGTTTTTT
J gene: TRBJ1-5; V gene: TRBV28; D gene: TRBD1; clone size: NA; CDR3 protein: CASRLGQVGTQPQHF; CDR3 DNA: TGTGCCAGCAGACTCGGACAGGTTGGAACCCAGCCCCAGCATTTT
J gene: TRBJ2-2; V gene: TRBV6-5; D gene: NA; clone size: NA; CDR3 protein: CASSLRLGLGELFF; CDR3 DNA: TGTGCCAGCAGTTTAAGACTGGGGCTCGGGGAGCTGTTTTTT
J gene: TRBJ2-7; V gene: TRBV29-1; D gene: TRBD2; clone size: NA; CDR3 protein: CSVGTSGTLTGEQYF; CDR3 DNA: TGCAGCGTCGGGACTAGCGGGACCCTAACGGGTGAGCAGTACTTC
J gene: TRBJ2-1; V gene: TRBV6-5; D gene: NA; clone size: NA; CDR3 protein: CASRPNESNEQFF; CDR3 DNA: TGTGCCAGCAGACCAAACGAGAGTAATGAGCAGTTCTTC
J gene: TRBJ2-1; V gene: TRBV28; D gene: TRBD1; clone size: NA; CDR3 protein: CASSFGTGYHEQFF; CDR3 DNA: TGTGCCAGCAGTTTTGGGACAGGTTATCATGAGCAGTTCTTC
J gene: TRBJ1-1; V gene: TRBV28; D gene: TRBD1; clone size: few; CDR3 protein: CASLLQGANTEAFF; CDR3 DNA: TGTGCCAGCTTATTACAGGGGGCGAACACTGAAGCTTTCTTT
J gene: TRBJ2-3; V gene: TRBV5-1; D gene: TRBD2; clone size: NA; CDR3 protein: CASSLRWTSGTTDTQYF; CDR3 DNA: TGCGCCAGCAGCTTGCGTTGGACTAGCGGGACCACAGATACGCAGTATTTT
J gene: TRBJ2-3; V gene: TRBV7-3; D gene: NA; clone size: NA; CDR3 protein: CASSLGLARDTQYF; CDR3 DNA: TGTGCCAGCAGCTTGGGACTTGCGAGGGATACGCAGTATTTT
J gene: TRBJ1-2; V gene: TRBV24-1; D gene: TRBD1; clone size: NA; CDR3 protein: CATSDFTGGAGYTF; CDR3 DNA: TGTGCCACCAGTGATTTCACAGGGGGCGCGGGCTACACCTTC
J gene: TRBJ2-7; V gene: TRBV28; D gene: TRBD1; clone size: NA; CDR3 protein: CASSNQGALAYEQYF; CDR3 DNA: TGTGCCAGCAGTAACCAGGGGGCGCTTGCCTACGAGCAGTACTTC
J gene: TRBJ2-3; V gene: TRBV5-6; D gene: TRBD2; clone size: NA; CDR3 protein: CASTKLGLAGTDTQYF; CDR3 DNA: TGTGCCAGCACCAAACTGGGGCTAGCGGGCACAGATACGCAGTATTTT
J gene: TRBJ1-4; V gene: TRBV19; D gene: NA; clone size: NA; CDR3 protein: CASSRLNEKLFF; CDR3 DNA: TGTGCCAGTAGTAGGCTGAATGAAAAACTGTTTTTT
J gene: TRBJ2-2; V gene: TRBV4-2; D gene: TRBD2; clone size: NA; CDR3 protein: CASSRGLAGRGGELFF; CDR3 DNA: TGTGCCAGCAGCCGGGGACTAGCGGGAAGGGGCGGGGAGCTGTTTTTT
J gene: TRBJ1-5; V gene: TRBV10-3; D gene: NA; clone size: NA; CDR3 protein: CAISVASNQPQHF; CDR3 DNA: TGTGCCATCAGTGTGGCTAGCAATCAGCCCCAGCATTTT
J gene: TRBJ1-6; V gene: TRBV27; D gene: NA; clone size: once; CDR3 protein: CASSHPSIRGDSPLHF; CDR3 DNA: TGTGCCAGCAGTCACCCTTCCATAAGGGGCGATTCACCCCTCCACTTT
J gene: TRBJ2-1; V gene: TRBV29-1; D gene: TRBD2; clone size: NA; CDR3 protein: CSGRLAVYNEQFF; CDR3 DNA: TGCAGCGGCCGACTAGCGGTATACAATGAGCAGTTCTTC
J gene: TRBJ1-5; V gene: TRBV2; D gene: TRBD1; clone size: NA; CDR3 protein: CASSGQGGNQPQHF; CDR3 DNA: TGTGCCAGCAGTGGACAGGGTGGCAATCAGCCCCAGCATTTT
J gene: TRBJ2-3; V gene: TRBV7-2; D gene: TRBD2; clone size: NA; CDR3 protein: CASSQSGLAGVPQYF; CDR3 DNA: TGTGCCAGCAGCCAAAGCGGACTAGCGGGAGTCCCGCAGTATTTT
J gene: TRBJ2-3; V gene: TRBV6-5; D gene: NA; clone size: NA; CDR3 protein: CASSIPSTDTQYF; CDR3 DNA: TGTGCCAGCAGTATCCCGAGCACAGATACGCAGTATTTT
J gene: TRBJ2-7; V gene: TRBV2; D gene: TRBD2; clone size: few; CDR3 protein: CASSVRELSEQYF; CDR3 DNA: TGTGCCAGCAGTGTGCGGGAGCTTAGCGAGCAGTACTTC
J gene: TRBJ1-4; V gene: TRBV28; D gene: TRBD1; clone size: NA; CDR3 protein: CASRTGINEKLFF; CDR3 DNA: TGTGCCAGCAGGACAGGGATCAATGAAAAACTGTTTTTT